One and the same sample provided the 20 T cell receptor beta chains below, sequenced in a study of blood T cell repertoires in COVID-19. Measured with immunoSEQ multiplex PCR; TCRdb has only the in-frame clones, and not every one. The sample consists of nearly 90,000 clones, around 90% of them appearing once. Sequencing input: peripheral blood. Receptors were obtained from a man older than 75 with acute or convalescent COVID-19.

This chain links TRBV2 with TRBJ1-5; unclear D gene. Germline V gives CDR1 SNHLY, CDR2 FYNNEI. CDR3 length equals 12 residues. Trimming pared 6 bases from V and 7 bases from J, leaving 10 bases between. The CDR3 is CASRGGGQPQHF. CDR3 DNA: TGTGCCAGCAGAGGCGGAGGGCAGCCCCAGCATTTT.

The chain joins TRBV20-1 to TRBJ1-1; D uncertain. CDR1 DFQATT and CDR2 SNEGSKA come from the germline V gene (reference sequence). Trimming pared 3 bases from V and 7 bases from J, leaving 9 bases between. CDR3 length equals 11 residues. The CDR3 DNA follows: TGCAGTGCTAGCGCCCTAAATGAAGCTTTCTTT. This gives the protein CSASALNEAFF.

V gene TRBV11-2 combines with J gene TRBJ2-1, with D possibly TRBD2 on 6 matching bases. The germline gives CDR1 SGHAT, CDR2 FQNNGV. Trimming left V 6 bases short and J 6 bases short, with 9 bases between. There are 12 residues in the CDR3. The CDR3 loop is CASRGLPNEQFF. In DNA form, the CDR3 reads TGTGCCAGCAGGGGACTCCCCAATGAGCAGTTCTTC.

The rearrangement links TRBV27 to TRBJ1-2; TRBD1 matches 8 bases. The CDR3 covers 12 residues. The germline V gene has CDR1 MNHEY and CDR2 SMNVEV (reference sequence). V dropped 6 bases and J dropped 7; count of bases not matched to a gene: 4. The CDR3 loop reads CASSGQGGGYTF. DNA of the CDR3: TGTGCCAGCAGCGGACAGGGCGGTGGCTACACCTTC.

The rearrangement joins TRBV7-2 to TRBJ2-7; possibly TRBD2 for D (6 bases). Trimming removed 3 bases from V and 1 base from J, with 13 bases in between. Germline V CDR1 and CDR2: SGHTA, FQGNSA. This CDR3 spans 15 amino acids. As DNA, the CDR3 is TGTGCCAGCAGCTTGGGGGACTTGAGGTCCTACGAGCAGTACTTC. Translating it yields CASSLGDLRSYEQYF.

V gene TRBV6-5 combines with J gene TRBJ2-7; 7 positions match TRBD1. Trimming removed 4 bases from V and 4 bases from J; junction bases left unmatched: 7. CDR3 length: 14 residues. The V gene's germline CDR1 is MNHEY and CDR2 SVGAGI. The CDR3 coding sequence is TGTGCCAGCAGTTCCCTAGGGGGCGCATACGAGCAGTACTTC. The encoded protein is CASSSLGGAYEQYF.

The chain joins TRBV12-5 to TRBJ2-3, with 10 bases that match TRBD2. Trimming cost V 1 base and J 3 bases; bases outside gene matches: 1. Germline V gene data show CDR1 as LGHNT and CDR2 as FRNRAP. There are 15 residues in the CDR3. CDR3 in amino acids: CASGLASGRTDTQYF. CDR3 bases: TGTGCTAGTGGTTTGGCTAGCGGGAGAACAGATACGCAGTATTTT.

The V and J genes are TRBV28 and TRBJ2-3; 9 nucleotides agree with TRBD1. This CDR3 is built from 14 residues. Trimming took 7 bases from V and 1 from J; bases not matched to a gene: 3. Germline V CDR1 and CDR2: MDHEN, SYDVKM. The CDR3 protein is CASNDRGGTDTQYF. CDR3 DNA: TGTGCCAGCAATGACAGGGGGGGCACAGATACGCAGTATTTT.

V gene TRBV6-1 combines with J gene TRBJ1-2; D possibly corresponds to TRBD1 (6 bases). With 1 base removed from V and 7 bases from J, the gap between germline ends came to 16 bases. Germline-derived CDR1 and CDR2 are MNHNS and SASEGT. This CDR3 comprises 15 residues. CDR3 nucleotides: TGTGCCAGCAGTGAAGGATCAGGGGAAGTGGGTGGCTACACCTTC. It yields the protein CASSEGSGEVGGYTF.

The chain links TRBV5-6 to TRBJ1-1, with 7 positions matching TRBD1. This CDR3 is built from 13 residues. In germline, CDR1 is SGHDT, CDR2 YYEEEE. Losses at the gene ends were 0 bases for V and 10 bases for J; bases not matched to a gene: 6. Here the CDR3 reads CASSLEIKGAAFF. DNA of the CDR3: TGTGCCAGCAGCTTGGAAATAAAGGGGGCAGCTTTCTTT.

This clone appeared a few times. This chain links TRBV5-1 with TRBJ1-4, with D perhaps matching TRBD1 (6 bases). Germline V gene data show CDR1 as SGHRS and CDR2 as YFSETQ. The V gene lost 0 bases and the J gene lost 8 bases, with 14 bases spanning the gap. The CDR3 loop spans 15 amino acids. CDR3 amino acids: CASSLGSGESEKLFF. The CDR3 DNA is TGCGCCAGCAGCTTGGGGTCAGGGGAATCGGAAAAACTGTTTTTT.

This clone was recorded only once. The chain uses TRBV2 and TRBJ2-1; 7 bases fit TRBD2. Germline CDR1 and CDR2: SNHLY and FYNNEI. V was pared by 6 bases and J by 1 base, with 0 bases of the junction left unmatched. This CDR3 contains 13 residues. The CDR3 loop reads CASRGGSYNEQFF. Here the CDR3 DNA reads TGTGCCAGCAGGGGGGGGTCCTACAATGAGCAGTTCTTC.

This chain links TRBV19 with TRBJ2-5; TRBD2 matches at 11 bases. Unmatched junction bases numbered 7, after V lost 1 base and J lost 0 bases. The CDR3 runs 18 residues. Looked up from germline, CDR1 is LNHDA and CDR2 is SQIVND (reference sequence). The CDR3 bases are TGTGCCAGTAGTATAGGCGGGACTAGCGGCCCGTACCAAGAGACCCAGTACTTC. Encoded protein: CASSIGGTSGPYQETQYF.

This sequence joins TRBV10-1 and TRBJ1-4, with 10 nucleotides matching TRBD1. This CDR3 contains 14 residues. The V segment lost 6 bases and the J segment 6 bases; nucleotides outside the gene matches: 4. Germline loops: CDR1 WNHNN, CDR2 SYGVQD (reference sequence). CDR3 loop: CASSSGQGYEKLFF. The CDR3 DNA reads TGCGCCAGCAGCTCGGGACAGGGGTATGAAAAACTGTTTTTT.

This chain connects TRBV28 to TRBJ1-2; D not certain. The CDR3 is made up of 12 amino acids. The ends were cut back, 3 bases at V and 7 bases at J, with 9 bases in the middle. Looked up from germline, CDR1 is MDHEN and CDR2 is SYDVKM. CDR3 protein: CASSFGEIGYTF. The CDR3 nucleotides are TGTGCCAGCAGTTTCGGGGAAATTGGCTACACCTTC.

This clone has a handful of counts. CDR3 sequence: CASSATGASNQPQHF. DNA for the CDR3: TGCGCCAGCAGCGCAACAGGGGCTAGCAATCAGCCCCAGCATTTT. V gene TRBV5-1 combines with J gene TRBJ1-5; TRBD1 agrees at 7 bases. The CDR3 loop spans 15 amino acids. With 4 bases clipped from V and 0 bases from J, the junction kept 4 bases outside the gene matches. CDR1 is SGHRS, CDR2 YFSETQ, per germline.

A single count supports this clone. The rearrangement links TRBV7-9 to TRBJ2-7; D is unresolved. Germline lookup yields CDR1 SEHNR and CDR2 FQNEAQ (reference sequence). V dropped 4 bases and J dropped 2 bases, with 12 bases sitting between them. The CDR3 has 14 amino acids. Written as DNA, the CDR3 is TGTGCCAGCAGCTCTACGCAGGTAACCTACGAGCAGTACTTC. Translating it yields CASSSTQVTYEQYF.

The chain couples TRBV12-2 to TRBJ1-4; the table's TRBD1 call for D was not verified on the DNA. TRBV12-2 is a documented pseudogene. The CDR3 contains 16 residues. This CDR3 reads CASRLRGPVRDEKLFF. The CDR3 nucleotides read TGTGCAAGTCGCTTAAGGGGCCCGGTACGTGATGAAAAACTGTTTTTT.

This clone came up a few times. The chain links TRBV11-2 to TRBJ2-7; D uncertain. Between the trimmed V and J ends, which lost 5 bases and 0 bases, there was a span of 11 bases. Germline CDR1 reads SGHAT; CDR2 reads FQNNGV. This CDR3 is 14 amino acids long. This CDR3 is CASSGQLDSYEQYF. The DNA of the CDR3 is TGTGCCAGCAGCGGGCAACTCGACTCCTACGAGCAGTACTTC. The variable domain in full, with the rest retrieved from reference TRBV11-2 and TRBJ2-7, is EAGVAQSPRYKIIEKRQSVAFWCNPISGHATLYWYQQILGQGPKLLIQFQNNGVVDDSQLPKDRFSAERLKGVDSTLKIQPAKLEDSAVYLCASSGQLDSYEQYFGPGTRLTVT.

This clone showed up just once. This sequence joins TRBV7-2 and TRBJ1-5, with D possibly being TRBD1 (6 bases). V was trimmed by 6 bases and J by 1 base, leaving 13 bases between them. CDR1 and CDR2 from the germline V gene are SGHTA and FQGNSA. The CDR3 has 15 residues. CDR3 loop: CASRPGQTSNQPQHF. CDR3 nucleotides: TGTGCCAGCAGACCAGGACAGACGAGCAATCAGCCCCAGCATTTT. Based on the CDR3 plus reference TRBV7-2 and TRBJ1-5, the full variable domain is GAGVSQSPSNKVTEKGKDVELRCDPISGHTALYWYRQSLGQGLEFLIYFQGNSAPDKSGLPSDRFSAERTGGSVSTLTIQRTQQEDSAVYLCASRPGQTSNQPQHFGDGTRLSIL.